Described below is a single T cell receptor (beta chain) sequence and its context. No antigen is known for it. The donors were healthy bone marrow donors. At sampling all donors were nominally healthy, likely with unrecorded immune exposures. The PCR employed 60 Vbeta primers together with 13 Jbeta primers. Data came from immunoSEQ multiplex PCR; TCRdb stores just in-frame clones and leaves some out. The sample comprises 130,000 or so clones, roughly 81% of which are singletons, and 1.5% to 2% rests with the top ten. These data come from a study of cytomegalovirus exposure and HLA in healthy donors. Study-level results: Equally common other TCR beta chains were less clonally expanded than HLA-associated ones, a later analysis found.

In germline, CDR1 is MNHNS, CDR2 SASEGT. Trimming cost V 2 bases and J 3 bases; bases outside gene matches: 6. This CDR3 has 16 residues. Sequenced material: PBMCs. The gene calls are TRBV6-1 and TRBJ2-5; TRBD1 matches at 10 bases. This TCR was sampled from a female donor in good health and CMV-seronegative. CDR3 residues: CASSEIGGTGEETQYF. The CDR3, as DNA: TGTGCCAGCAGTGAAATTGGGGGGACAGGGGAAGAGACCCAGTACTTC.